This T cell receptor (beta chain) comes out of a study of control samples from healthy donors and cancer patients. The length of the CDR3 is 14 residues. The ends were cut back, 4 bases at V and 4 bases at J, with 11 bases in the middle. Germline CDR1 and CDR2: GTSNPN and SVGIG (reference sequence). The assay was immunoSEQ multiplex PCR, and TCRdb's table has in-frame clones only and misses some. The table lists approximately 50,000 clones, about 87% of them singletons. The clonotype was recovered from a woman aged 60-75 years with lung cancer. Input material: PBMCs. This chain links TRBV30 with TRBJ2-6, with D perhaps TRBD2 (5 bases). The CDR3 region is CAWITRGGANVLTF. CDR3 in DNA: TGTGCCTGGATAACAAGAGGGGGGGCCAACGTCCTGACTTTC.